Shown below are 16 T cell receptor beta chains from a single sample sequenced in a study of blood T cell repertoires in COVID-19. Measured with immunoSEQ multiplex PCR; TCRdb has only the in-frame clones, and not every one. The data contain 130,000 or so clones, 80% to 85% of them singletons. Sequenced input: PBMCs or T cells enriched from blood (not recorded which). The receptors originated from a man younger than 45 who had recovered from COVID-19.

V usage is TRBV7-2 and J usage is TRBJ1-5; TRBD1 might be the D (5 bases). Per the germline V gene, CDR1 is SGHTA and CDR2 is FQGNSA. V was trimmed by 5 bases and J by 4 bases, leaving 15 bases between them. This CDR3 is 15 amino acids long. DNA of the CDR3: TGTGCCAGCAGCCCTGGTAGGGAGGGGAATCAGCCCCAGCATTTT. Translation gives CASSPGREGNQPQHF.

The V gene is TRBV5-1, the J gene TRBJ1-1; possible D gene TRBD1, 5 bases. Germline V gives CDR1 SGHRS, CDR2 YFSETQ. The CDR3 is 12 residues long. V lost 0 bases and J 9 bases, leaving 9 bases between the germline ends. The CDR3 sequence is CASSLAGRKAFF. The CDR3 DNA reads as TGCGCCAGCAGCTTGGCAGGGAGGAAAGCTTTCTTT.

A single count supports this clone. V usage is TRBV12-3 or TRBV12-4 and J usage is TRBJ1-2; the match to TRBD1 covers 8 bases. Trimming removed 6 bases from V and 2 bases from J; junction bases left unmatched: 2. This CDR3 has 13 amino acids. CDR3: CASSRQGNYGYTF. CDR3 bases: TGTGCCAGCAGCCGACAGGGGAACTATGGCTACACCTTC.

This chain joins TRBV18 and TRBJ1-6; 9 nucleotides line up with TRBD1. V was pared by 2 bases and J by 8 bases, with 4 bases of the junction left unmatched. Germline CDR1 KGHSH, CDR2 LQKENI. The length of the CDR3 is 15 residues. This chain's CDR3 is CASSPEQGAHSPLHF. The CDR3 bases are TGTGCCAGCTCACCAGAACAGGGGGCGCATTCACCCCTCCACTTT.

This rearrangement joins TRBV6-5 to TRBJ1-1, with D possibly TRBD1 on 5 matching bases. Trimming left V 5 bases short and J 1 base short, with 14 bases between. The germline gives CDR1 MNHEY, CDR2 SVGAGI. There are 15 residues in the CDR3. The CDR3 here is CASSPRGGKNTEAFF. In DNA form, the CDR3 reads TGTGCCAGCAGTCCACGGGGGGGAAAGAACACTGAAGCTTTCTTT.

The chain is built from TRBV12-2 and TRBJ2-1; the table assigns TRBD2, which was not confirmed against the DNA. TRBV12-2 is listed as a pseudogene. The CDR3 extends over 18 amino acids. The CDR3 sequence: CASRLGSRLASTPNEQFF. The CDR3 DNA sequence: TGTGCAAGTCGCTTAGGGTCAAGACTAGCCTCAACGCCCAATGAGCAGTTCTTC.

V gene TRBV18 combines with J gene TRBJ1-6, with 11 positions matching TRBD1. This CDR3 region has 20 residues. J lost 5 bases, V lost 3 bases, and 15 bases had no gene match. In germline, CDR1 is KGHSH, CDR2 LQKENI. CDR3 DNA: TGTGCCAGCTCACCCCGCCGGACAGGGGGCGCAGGAGTCCATAATTCACCCCTCCACTTT. Its translation: CASSPRRTGGAGVHNSPLHF.

The V and J genes are TRBV9 and TRBJ1-2; 7 positions match TRBD1. Germline V gene lookup returns CDR1 SGDLS and CDR2 YYNGEE. J gave up 0 bases and V 3 bases, and 8 bases lay outside the gene matches. This CDR3 has 16 residues. The CDR3 coding sequence is TGTGCCAGCAGCGGGACGACAGGGCAAGCTAACTATGGCTACACCTTC. Protein sequence: CASSGTTGQANYGYTF.

CDR3 loop: CASSMSQGGTGELFF. The CDR3 DNA reads TGTGCCAGCAGTATGTCGCAGGGAGGGACCGGGGAGCTGTTTTTT. The chain is built from TRBV2 and TRBJ2-2; 7 bases map to TRBD2. Trimming at V came to 5 bases and at J to 5 bases, leaving 8 bases not matched to a gene. The CDR3 contains 15 residues. The germline CDR1 and CDR2 sequences are SNHLY and FYNNEI.

The table lists this clone with a few counts. The V call is TRBV18, the J call TRBJ2-1; D is possibly TRBD1 (5 bases). The CDR3 contains 13 residues. Trimming left V 3 bases short and J 10 bases short, with 13 bases between. Looked up from germline, CDR1 is KGHSH and CDR2 is LQKENI. The CDR3 region is CASSPMQGQEQFF. CDR3 bases: TGTGCCAGCTCACCCATGCAGGGCCAGGAGCAGTTCTTC.

This clone was counted between two and nine times. The chain links TRBV7-9 to TRBJ2-1, with TRBD2 matching over 7 bases. Losses at the gene ends were 6 bases for V and 9 bases for J; bases not matched to a gene: 14. This CDR3 region has 15 residues. Germline loops: CDR1 SEHNR, CDR2 FQNEAQ (reference sequence). CDR3 residues: CASRPRAGGRGEQFF. The DNA of the CDR3 is TGTGCCAGCAGGCCTAGGGCGGGCGGGAGAGGTGAGCAGTTCTTC.

The J gene is TRBJ1-5, the V gene TRBV10-2; a possible D gene is TRBD1 (6 bases). The CDR3 runs 15 residues. Germline CDR1 WSHSY, CDR2 SAAADI. V dropped 5 bases and J dropped 3 bases, with 14 bases sitting between them. CDR3 residues: CASSSLTGSNQPQHF. CDR3 in DNA: TGCGCCAGCAGTTCCTTGACAGGATCCAATCAGCCCCAGCATTTT.

V and J are TRBV18 and TRBJ2-7; 8 nucleotides line up with TRBD2. Germline CDR1 and CDR2: KGHSH and LQKENI. This CDR3 has 15 amino acids. The V gene end was trimmed by 3 bases and the J gene end by 2 bases; junction bases not matched to a gene: 6. CDR3 coding DNA: TGTGCCAGCTCACCCCCGGGGGGGATCACCTACGAGCAGTACTTC. This encodes CASSPPGGITYEQYF. Variable domain in full (rest from reference TRBV18 and TRBJ2-7): NAGVMQNPRHLVRRRGQEARLRCSPMKGHSHVYWYRQLPEEGLKFMVYLQKENIIDESGMPKERFSAEFPKEGPSILRIQQVVRGDSAAYFCASSPPGGITYEQYFGPGTRLTVT.

The CDR3 reads CASSVVGGRSTDTQYF. CDR3 nucleotide sequence: TGTGCCAGCAGCGTAGTGGGGGGTAGGAGCACAGATACGCAGTATTTT. The rearrangement joins TRBV9 to TRBJ2-3, with a tentative D call TRBD2 (6 bases). V lost 0 bases, J lost 0 bases, and 11 bases lay in between. Germline CDR1 reads SGDLS; CDR2 reads YYNGEE. The CDR3 spans 16 residues.

The chain links TRBV5-4 to TRBJ2-1, with 9 bases lining up with TRBD2. J was trimmed by 10 bases and V by 10 bases; bases with no gene match: 9. Looked up from germline, CDR1 is SGHNT and CDR2 is YYREEE (reference sequence). The CDR3 is 12 amino acids. The CDR3, as DNA: TGTGCCTGCACTCTAGCGGGAAAAGAGCAGTTCTTC. Its translation: CACTLAGKEQFF. The full variable domain, its missing parts supplied by reference TRBV5-4 and TRBJ2-1, is ETGVTQSPTHLIKTRGQQVTLRCSSQSGHNTVSWYQQALGQGPQFIFQYYREEENGRGNFPPRFSGLQFPNYSSELNVNALELDDSALYLCACTLAGKEQFFGPGTRLTVL.

The sample holds a few counts of this clone. Other DNA sequences in this sample translate to the same CDR3. The chain links TRBV18 to TRBJ1-5, with 8 bases matching TRBD1. The CDR3 has 14 amino acids. J gave up 2 bases and V 6 bases, and 3 bases lay outside the gene matches. Germline CDR1 is KGHSH and CDR2 is LQKENI. The CDR3 sequence is CASSPTGGNQPQHF. The CDR3 nucleotides read TGTGCCAGCTCCCCGACAGGGGGCAATCAGCCCCAGCATTTT.